The T cell receptor (beta chain) under discussion was sequenced for a study of neoadjuvant anti-PD-1 for oral cavity cancer (dated by TCRdb to about 2021). For the study in its entirety: Before undergoing curative-intent surgical resection, most patients got three to four biweekly nivolumab doses at 3 mg/kg. For patients who did not progress, a fourth nivolumab dose was given around day 43, followed by definitive surgical resection on days 50-56. Under RECIST 1.1, patients with complete response, partial response or stable disease were classed as responders, and patients with progression were classed as non-responders. A 33% response rate was observed in the parent correlative cohort, in which around twelve patients were included. Findings and caveats that apply to the study as a whole: Only a few patients per response group were included in the TCR analyses, and larger cohorts for validation were called for by the authors. Higher pretreatment blood Treg/Th17 ratios correlated with higher pretreatment blood TCRbeta clonality and lower post-treatment tumor TCRbeta clonality. Within PBMCs, T cell clonality (Gini index) was significantly higher in non-responders than responders after neoadjuvant nivolumab.

Sequences SGHAT (CDR1) and FQNNGV (CDR2) are obtained from the germline V gene. Counted from cysteine to phenylalanine, this CDR3 has 14 amino acids. Only the CDR3 DNA stays, 42 bases, in frame from base 1. V was cut back by 1 base and J by 4 bases, leaving a gap of 8 bases between them. This specimen's time point label, per the study, means: before neoadjuvant nivolumab. The patients had newly diagnosed stage II-IVA oral cavity squamous cell carcinoma and had not received any prior systemic or radiation treatment. The cohort was made up of patients with locally advanced, HPV-negative oral cavity squamous cell carcinoma. Peripheral blood mononuclear cells were analyzed directly and were not maintained or expanded in culture. Samples came from a longitudinal correlative study of a single-arm phase II trial of neoadjuvant nivolumab in oral cavity squamous cell carcinoma. Genomic DNA-based TCRbeta sequencing was performed on subject-matched pre- and post-treatment PBMCs and tumors from three responders and three non-responders. Peripheral blood mononuclear cells were collected before nivolumab treatment and again after treatment, at the time of surgery. The Maxwell RSC DNA from Cells kit was used to isolate genomic DNA from PBMCs.

PBMC libraries used mostly 480 ng of input genomic DNA for deep sequencing, with six replicates per sample. TCRbeta libraries were prepared with the immunoSEQ hsTCRbeta kit according to the manufacturer's instructions. Sequencing of the completed libraries took place using an Illumina NovaSeq 6000 S4 flow cell after they had been pooled to about 3 nM. In the original analysis: The immunoSEQ Analyzer handled quality control and preprocessing of the raw data. The analysis was limited to productive rearrangements, and each clonotype was defined by a unique CDR3 amino acid sequence. Repertoire clonality was estimated as the Gini-Simpson index, which was calculated using the R package tcR. Student's t test was used to compare Gini indices, while Pearson correlation assessed associations with tumor size change. What TCRdb holds here is the immuneACCESS table cut down to in-frame rearrangements. Part of the clones is not present; checked against another copy, under half of the missing clones reflect an unresolved V gene, and the others are unexplained. V, J and clone size were drawn from that table, and D and trimming were deduced from the DNA. For this sample there are about 62,000 clones; 79% appear just once. The ten largest clonotypes hold just over 2.5% of the sample.

This clone was seen more than once but under ten times. The antigen it binds to is not known. Per-base qualities were not stored, and no clone one base away is much larger. The chain is encoded by TRBV11-2 joined to TRBJ2-1; the D gene is not confidently resolved. The sequence was collected from a person between 35 and 79 years old with oral cavity squamous cell carcinoma. Sample: PBMCs, taken before nivolumab (anti-PD-1) treatment. The CDR3 corresponds to CASSLGQPYNEQFF. In nucleotides, the sequence is TGTGCCAGCAGCTTAGGGCAGCCTTACAATGAGCAGTTCTTC.